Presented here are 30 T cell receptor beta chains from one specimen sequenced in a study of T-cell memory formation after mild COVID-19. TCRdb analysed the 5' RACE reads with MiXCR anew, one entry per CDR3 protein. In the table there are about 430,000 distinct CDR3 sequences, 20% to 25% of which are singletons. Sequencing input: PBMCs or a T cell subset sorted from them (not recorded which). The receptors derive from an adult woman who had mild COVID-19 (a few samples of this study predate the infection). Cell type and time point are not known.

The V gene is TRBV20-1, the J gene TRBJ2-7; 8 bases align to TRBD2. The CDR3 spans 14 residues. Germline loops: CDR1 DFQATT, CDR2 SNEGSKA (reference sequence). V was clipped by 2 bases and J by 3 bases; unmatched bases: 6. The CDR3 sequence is CSARPPSGYYEQYF. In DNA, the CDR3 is TGCAGTGCTAGACCTCCTAGCGGGTACTACGAGCAGTACTTC.

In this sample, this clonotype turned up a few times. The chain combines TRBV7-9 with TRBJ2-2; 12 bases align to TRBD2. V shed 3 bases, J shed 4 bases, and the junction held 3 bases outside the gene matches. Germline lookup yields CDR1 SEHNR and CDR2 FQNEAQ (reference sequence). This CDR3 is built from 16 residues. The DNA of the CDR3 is TGTGCCAGCAGCTTGGGGGGACTAGCGGGCACCGGGGAGCTGTTTTTT. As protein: CASSLGGLAGTGELFF.

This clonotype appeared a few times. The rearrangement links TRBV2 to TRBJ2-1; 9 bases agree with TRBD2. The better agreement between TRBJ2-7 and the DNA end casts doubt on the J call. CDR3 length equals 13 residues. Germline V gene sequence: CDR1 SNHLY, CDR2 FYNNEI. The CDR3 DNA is TGTGCCAGCAGAGGACTAGCGAAGGATGAGCAGTACTTC. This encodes CASRGLAKDEQYF.

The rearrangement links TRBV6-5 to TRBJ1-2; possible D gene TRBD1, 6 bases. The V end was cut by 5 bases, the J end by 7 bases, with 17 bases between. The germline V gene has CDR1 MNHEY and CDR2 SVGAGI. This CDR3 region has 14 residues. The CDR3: CASSRDNRFAGYTF. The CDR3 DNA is TGTGCCAGCAGTCGGGACAACCGGTTCGCTGGCTACACCTTC.

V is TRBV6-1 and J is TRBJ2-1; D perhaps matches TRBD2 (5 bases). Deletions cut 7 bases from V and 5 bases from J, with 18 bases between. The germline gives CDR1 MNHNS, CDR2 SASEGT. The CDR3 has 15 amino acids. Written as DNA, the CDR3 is TGTGCCAGCACTCTTCGGGAATCCCGGAACAATGAGCAGTTCTTC. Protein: CASTLRESRNNEQFF.

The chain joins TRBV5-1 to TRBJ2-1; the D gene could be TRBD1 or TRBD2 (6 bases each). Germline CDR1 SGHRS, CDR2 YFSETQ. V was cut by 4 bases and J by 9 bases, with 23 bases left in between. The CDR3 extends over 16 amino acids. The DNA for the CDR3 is TGCGCCAGCAGCGACCCGGAGGGGGACCTCTGGAGTGAGCAGTTCTTC. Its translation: CASSDPEGDLWSEQFF.

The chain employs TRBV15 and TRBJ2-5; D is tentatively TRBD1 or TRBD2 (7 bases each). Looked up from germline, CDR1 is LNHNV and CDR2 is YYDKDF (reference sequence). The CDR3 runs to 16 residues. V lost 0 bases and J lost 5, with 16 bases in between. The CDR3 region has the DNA TGTGCCACCAGCAGAGATCCCTCCAGGGGGGGGGAGACCCAGTACTTC. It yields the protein CATSRDPSRGGETQYF. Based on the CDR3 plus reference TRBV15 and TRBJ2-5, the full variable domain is DAMVIQNPRYQVTQFGKPVTLSCSQTLNHNVMYWYQQKSSQAPKLLFHYYDKDFNNEADTPDNFQSRRPNTSFCFLDIRSPGLGDTAMYLCATSRDPSRGGETQYFGPGTRLLVL.

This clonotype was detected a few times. For the CDR3, the DNA is TGTGCCAGCAGTCTCATTCGGGTCTGGCTGTCCTACGAGCAGTACTTC. Protein: CASSLIRVWLSYEQYF. V is TRBV12-3 or TRBV12-4 and J is TRBJ2-7; D unclear. Trimming took off 5 bases at V and 1 base at J, with 18 bases between the two ends. The CDR3 extends over 16 amino acids.

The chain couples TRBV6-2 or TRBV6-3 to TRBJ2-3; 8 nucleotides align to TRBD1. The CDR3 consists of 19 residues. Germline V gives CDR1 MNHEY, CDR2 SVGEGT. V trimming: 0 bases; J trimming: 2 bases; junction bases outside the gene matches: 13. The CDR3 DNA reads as TGTGCCAGCAGTTACTCGACCCAGGGGGCCGTGACTCTCACAGATACGCAGTATTTT. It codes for CASSYSTQGAVTLTDTQYF.

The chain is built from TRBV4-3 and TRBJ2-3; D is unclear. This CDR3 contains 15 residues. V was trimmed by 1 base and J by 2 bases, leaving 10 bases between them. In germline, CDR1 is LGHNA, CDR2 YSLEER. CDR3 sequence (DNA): TGCGCCAGCAGCCAAGTGGCCCTACCCACAGATACGCAGTATTTT. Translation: CASSQVALPTDTQYF.

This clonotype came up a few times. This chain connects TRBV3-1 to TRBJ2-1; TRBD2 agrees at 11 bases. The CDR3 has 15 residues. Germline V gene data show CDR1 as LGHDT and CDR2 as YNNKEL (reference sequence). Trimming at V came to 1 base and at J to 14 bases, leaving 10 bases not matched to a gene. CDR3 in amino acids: CASSQALAGGRREFF. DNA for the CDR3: TGTGCCAGCAGCCAAGCCCTAGCGGGGGGCCGCCGGGAGTTCTTC.

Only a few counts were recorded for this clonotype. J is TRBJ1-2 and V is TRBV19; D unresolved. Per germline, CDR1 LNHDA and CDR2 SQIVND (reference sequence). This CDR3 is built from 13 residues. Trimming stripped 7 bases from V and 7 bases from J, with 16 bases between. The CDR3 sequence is CASTSLTSSGYTF. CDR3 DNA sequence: TGTGCCAGTACCTCCTTGACATCGAGTGGCTACACCTTC.

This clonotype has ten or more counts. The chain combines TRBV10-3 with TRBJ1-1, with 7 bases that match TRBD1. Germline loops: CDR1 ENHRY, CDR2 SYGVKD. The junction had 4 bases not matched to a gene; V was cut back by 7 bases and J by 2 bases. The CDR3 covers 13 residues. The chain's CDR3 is CAINRGGNTEAFF. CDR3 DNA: TGTGCCATCAACAGGGGCGGAAACACTGAAGCTTTCTTT.

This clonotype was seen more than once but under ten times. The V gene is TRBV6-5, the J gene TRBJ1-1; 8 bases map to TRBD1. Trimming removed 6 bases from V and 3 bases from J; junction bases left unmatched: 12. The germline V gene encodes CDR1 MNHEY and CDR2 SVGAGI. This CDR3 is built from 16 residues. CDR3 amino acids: CASRRAAGGGYTEAFF. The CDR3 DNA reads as TGTGCCAGCAGAAGGGCGGCAGGGGGCGGATACACTGAAGCTTTCTTT.

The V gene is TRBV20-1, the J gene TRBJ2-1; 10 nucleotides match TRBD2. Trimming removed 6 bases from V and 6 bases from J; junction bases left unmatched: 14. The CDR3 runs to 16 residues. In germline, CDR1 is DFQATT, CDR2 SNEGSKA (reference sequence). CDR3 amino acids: CSAGALSGRGSNEQFF. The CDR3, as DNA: TGCAGTGCCGGAGCCTTGAGCGGGAGGGGGTCCAATGAGCAGTTCTTC.

For the CDR3, the DNA is TGTGCCAGCAGTGAGGCTAGCGAGACAGATACGCAGTATTTT. It specifies CASSEASETDTQYF. V is TRBV6-4 and J is TRBJ2-3; maybe TRBD2 (6 bases). The CDR3 is 14 amino acids. V shed 3 bases and J shed 3 bases, with 10 bases lying between them. The germline V gene encodes CDR1 MRHNA and CDR2 SNTAGT.

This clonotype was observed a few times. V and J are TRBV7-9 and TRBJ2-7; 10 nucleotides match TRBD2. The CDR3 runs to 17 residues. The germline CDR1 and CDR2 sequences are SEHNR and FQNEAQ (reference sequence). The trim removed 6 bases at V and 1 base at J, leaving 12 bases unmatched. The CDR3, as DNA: TGTGCCAGCAGTTTCAGTTCTAGCGGGAGTTCATCCTACGAGCAGTACTTC. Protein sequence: CASSFSSSGSSSYEQYF.

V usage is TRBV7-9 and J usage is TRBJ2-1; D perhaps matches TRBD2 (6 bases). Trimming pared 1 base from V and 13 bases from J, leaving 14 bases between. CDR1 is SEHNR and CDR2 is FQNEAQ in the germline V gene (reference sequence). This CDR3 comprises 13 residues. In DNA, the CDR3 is TGTGCCAGCAGCTTAGGTGGGTCCGGGACTCAGTTCTTC. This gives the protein CASSLGGSGTQFF.

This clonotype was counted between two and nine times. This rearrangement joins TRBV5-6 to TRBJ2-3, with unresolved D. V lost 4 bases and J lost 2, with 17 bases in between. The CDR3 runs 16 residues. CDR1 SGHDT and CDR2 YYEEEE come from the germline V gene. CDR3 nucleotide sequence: TGTGCCAGCAGCCCCATCGCCGGCTTTCTCACAGATACGCAGTATTTT. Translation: CASSPIAGFLTDTQYF.

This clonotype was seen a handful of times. The CDR3 DNA sequence: TGTGCCAGCAGCTTAATAAGACTAGCGGGACGCACAGATACGCAGTATTTT. Its protein is CASSLIRLAGRTDTQYF. The chain is built from TRBV11-2 and TRBJ2-3, with 11 nucleotides matching TRBD2. Germline V CDR1 and CDR2: SGHAT, FQNNGV. J gave up 1 base and V 2 bases, and 5 bases lay outside the gene matches. This CDR3 comprises 17 residues. The whole variable domain, filled in from reference TRBV11-2 and TRBJ2-3, reads EAGVAQSPRYKIIEKRQSVAFWCNPISGHATLYWYQQILGQGPKLLIQFQNNGVVDDSQLPKDRFSAERLKGVDSTLKIQPAKLEDSAVYLCASSLIRLAGRTDTQYFGPGTRLTVL.

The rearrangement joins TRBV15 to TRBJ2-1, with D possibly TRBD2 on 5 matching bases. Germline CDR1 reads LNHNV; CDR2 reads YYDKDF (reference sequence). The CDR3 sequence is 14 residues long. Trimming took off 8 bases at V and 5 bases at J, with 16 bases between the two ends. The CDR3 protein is CATGDPGKNNEQFF. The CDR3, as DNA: TGTGCCACCGGAGACCCGGGGAAGAACAATGAGCAGTTCTTC.

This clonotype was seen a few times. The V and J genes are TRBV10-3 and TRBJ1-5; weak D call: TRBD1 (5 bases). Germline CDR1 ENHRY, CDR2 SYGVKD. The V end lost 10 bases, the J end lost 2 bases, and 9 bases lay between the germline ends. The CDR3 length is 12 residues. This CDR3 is CATTDRNQPQHF. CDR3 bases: TGTGCCACGACAGACCGCAATCAGCCCCAGCATTTT.

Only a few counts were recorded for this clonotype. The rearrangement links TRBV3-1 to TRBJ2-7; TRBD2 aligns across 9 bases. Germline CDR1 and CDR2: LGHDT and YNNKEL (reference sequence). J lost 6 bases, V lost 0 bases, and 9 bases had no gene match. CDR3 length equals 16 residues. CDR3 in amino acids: CASSQELAGGPGEQYF. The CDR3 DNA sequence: TGTGCCAGCAGCCAAGAACTCGCGGGAGGGCCGGGCGAGCAGTACTTC.

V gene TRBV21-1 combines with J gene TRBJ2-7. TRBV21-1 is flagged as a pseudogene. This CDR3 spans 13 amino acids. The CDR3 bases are TGTGCCAGCAGCAAGACATCTTACTACGAGCAGTACTTC. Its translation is CASSKTSYYEQYF.

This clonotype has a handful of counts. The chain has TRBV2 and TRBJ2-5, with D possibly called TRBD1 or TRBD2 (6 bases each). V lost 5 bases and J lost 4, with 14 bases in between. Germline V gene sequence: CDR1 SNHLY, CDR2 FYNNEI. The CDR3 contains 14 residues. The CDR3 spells CASSRGPLGETQYF. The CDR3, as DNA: TGTGCCAGCAGTCGGGGGCCCTTAGGAGAGACCCAGTACTTC.

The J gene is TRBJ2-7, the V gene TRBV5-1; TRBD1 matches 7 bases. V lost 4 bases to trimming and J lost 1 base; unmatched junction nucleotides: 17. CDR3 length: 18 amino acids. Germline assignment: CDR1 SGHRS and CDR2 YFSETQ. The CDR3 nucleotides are TGCGCCAGCAGCCCCCGGGACAGAATAAGCTTGCCTTCCTACGAGCAGTACTTC. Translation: CASSPRDRISLPSYEQYF.

CDR3 loop: CASSLYTQETQYF. The CDR3 DNA reads TGTGCCAGCAGCTTATACACCCAAGAGACCCAGTACTTC. The rearrangement links TRBV7-2 to TRBJ2-5; D remains ambiguous. This CDR3 is 13 amino acids long. The V gene lost 2 bases and the J gene lost 1 base, with 5 bases spanning the gap. Per germline, CDR1 SGHTA and CDR2 FQGNSA.

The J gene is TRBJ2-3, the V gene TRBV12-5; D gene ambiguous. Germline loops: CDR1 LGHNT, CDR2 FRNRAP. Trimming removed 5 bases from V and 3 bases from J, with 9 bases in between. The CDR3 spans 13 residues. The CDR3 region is CASGPEVTDTQYF. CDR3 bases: TGTGCTAGTGGTCCAGAGGTGACAGATACGCAGTATTTT.

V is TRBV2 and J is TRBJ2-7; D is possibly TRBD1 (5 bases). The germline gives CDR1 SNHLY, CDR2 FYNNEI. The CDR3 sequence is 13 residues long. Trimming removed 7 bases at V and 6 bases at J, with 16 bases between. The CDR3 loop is CASTNQGRGEQYF. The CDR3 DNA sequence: TGTGCCAGCACTAATCAGGGAAGAGGCGAGCAGTACTTC.

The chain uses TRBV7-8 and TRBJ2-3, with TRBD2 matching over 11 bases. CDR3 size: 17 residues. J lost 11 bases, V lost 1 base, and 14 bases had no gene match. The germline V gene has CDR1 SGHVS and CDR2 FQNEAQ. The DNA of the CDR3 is TGTGCCAGCAGCTTAGGGTCAGGGCCTAGCGGGGGGAGAGAGCAGTATTTT. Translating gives CASSLGSGPSGGREQYF.